Below, one T cell receptor (beta chain) is given with its context. What it binds is unknown. Produced via immunoSEQ multiplex PCR; TCRdb's table is partial and in-frame only. The table has about 180,000 clones, about 86% seen once. The CDR3 loop spans 15 amino acids. Germline CDR1 reads GTSNPN; CDR2 reads SVGIG (reference sequence). Trimming pared 1 base from V and 9 bases from J, leaving 16 bases between. This sample was taken from a study of T cell responses to AZD1222 COVID-19 vaccine. Broader study findings: In all cases, repertoires were sampled only after the peak T cell response. Of spike-specific TCRs, nearly half reportedly target regions left unmutated in variants. Vaccine-related CD4 TCRs covered spike, predominating at 160-218 and 743-854. The donor cohort was predominantly white British with a female majority, and clonal diversity may have been underestimated.

This chain connects TRBV30 to TRBJ1-6; tentative D call: TRBD1 (6 bases). Sequencing used peripheral blood, obtained on day 0 of AZD1222 vaccination. The receptor was isolated from an adult in good health. The CDR3, as DNA: TGTGCCTGGAGTGGGGGTCCCCGGGACATTTCACCCCTCCACTTT. Translation gives CAWSGGPRDISPLHF.